This is a list of T cell receptor beta chains from one sample in a study of Graves' ophthalmopathy and Graves' hyperthyroidism. TCRdb reprocessed the multiplex PCR reads via MiXCR and lists one record per CDR3 protein. The sample lists some 380,000 distinct CDR3 sequences; less than 20% were seen once. The sample comprised peripheral blood. These TCRs come from a woman aged 18-30 years with stable Graves' hyperthyroidism. The conserved cysteine and the conserved F or W are not part of the CDR3 here. The order of the fields is V gene, J gene, clone size, CDR3 protein. Size values are once, few and many counts, or a class for expanded clones, and some rows have none.

TRBV7-8	TRBJ1-6	many	ASSLGSVASNSPLH
TRBV20-1	TRBJ1-2	NA	SARGRGSINYGYT
TRBV6-1	TRBJ2-7	many	ASRTGTSVYEQY
TRBV6-1	TRBJ1-5	many	ASKRLEGSNQPQH
TRBV2	TRBJ2-7	many	ASTRLPNSGGGRSYEQY
TRBV19	TRBJ1-2	once	ASSIRGGRGFVYGYT
TRBV7-2	TRBJ2-4	many	ASSQPQAGVNIQY
TRBV7-2	TRBJ2-4	NA	ASSEQGQTKNIQY
TRBV12-3/TRBV12-4	TRBJ2-7	many	VSSEQGGGYEQY
TRBV24-1	TRBJ2-3	many	ATSAIDTQY
TRBV5-1	TRBJ2-7	many	ASSLLSGPFYEQY
TRBV12-3/TRBV12-4	TRBJ1-2	NA	ASRSPDDQGYT
TRBV7-8	TRBJ2-3	NA	ASSHRDSSTDTQY
TRBV20-1	TRBJ1-5	many	SARSGLLNQPQH
TRBV7-2	TRBJ2-5	few	ASSLPLGQGLETQY
TRBV11-2	TRBJ1-1	NA	ASSLDRPGLNTEAF
TRBV12-3/TRBV12-4	TRBJ1-1	many	ASSLLQGLTEAF
TRBV20-1	TRBJ1-2	many	SAHSGNLLNYGYT
TRBV10-1	TRBJ1-1	many	ASSEYREGTEAF
TRBV6-5	TRBJ1-2	many	ASSSDRGRWILGYT
TRBV6-2/TRBV6-3	TRBJ2-7	NA	ASSSDLGWH
TRBV3-1	TRBJ2-7	many	ASSAGLAGPPY
TRBV6-5	TRBJ2-7	many	ASSSQNSGAIYEQY
TRBV10-3	TRBJ2-5	many	AICRGGGKETQY
TRBV6-2/TRBV6-3	TRBJ2-5	many	ASLRDNWGTQY
TRBV20-1	TRBJ2-5	many	SARGTGKTQY
TRBV20-1	TRBJ1-1	many	SARTRDLKAF
TRBV12-3/TRBV12-4	TRBJ2-7	few	ASSKLGSYEQY
TRBV7-2	TRBJ1-1	many	ASSPGQGALEAF
TRBV4-2	TRBJ1-2	few	ASSQAQGAANYGYT
TRBV25-1	TRBJ2-7	many	ASTGTSHEQY
TRBV6-1	TRBJ1-6	many	ASSRFSPLH
TRBV28	TRBJ1-2	many	ASRPSRGEPNNYGYT
TRBV2	TRBJ2-7	NA	ASSPLAGDEQY
TRBV6-1	TRBJ2-7	few	ASSEFLAGEQY
TRBV7-8	TRBJ2-5	many	ASSLTSGGPGGY
TRBV27	TRBJ2-5	many	ASSYGGARRETQY
TRBV6-5	TRBJ1-2	many	ASSSYGWDGLGGYT
TRBV5-1	TRBJ1-5	NA	ASSLGHGGGNQPQH
TRBV24-1	TRBJ2-7	many	ATSESGVFGEEQY
TRBV27	TRBJ1-2	many	ASSLSGTGLYGYT
TRBV20-1	TRBJ1-5	many	SARDPAARQYSNQPQH